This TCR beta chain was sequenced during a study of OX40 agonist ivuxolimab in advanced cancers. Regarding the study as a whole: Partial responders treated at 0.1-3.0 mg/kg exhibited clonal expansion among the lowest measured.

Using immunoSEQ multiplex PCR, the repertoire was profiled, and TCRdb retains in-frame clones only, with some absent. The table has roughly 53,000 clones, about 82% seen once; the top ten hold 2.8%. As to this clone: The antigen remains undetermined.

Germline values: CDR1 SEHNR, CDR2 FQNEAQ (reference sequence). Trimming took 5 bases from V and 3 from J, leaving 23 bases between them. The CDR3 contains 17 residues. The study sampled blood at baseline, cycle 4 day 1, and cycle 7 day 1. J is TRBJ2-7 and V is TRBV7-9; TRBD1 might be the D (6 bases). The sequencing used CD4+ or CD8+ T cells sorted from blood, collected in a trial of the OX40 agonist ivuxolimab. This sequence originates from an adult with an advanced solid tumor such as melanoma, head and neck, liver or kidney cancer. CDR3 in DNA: TGTGCCAGCAGCCCACCTCCTGGACAGTTCAACTACTACGAGCAGTACTTC. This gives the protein CASSPPPGQFNYYEQYF.